These 15 T cell receptor beta chains originate from one sample sequenced in a study of blood T cell repertoires in COVID-19. The method was immunoSEQ multiplex PCR; TCRdb's version includes in-frame clones alone and lacks a portion of them. This sample has 350,000 to 450,000 clones, with about 85% found just once. Sequencing used peripheral blood. The receptors were gathered from a woman aged 18-29 years with acute or convalescent COVID-19.

The rearrangement joins TRBV5-6 to TRBJ2-2; 8 bases map to TRBD1. CDR3 length: 16 amino acids. Germline V gene sequence: CDR1 SGHDT, CDR2 YYEEEE. The ends lost 4 bases at V and 4 bases at J; junction bases unmatched: 9. CDR3 nucleotide sequence: TGTGCCAGCAGCCGCCTCCAGGGGGCGGGCACCGGGGAGCTGTTTTTT. Residues: CASSRLQGAGTGELFF.

This clone was observed a single time. The chain couples TRBV5-1 to TRBJ1-1; perhaps TRBD1 as D (5 bases). Germline CDR1 and CDR2: SGHRS and YFSETQ. CDR3 length: 13 amino acids. V lost 4 bases and J 3 bases, leaving 10 bases between the germline ends. In nucleotides, the CDR3 is TGCGCCAGCAGCGCCAGGGTTGACACTGAAGCTTTCTTT. Translated, it gives CASSARVDTEAFF.

The rearrangement joins TRBV12-5 to TRBJ2-7, with a weak D call TRBD2 (6 bases). Per germline, CDR1 LGHNT and CDR2 FRNRAP. This CDR3 has 13 amino acids. The V and J ends lost 5 bases and 4 bases respectively, with 12 bases between them. The DNA of the CDR3 is TGTGCTAGTGGTCGGAGGGGATTTTACGAGCAGTACTTC. Amino acid sequence: CASGRRGFYEQYF.

This sequence joins TRBV6-4 and TRBJ2-2, with 7 bases matching TRBD2. CDR1 and CDR2 from the germline V gene are MRHNA and SNTAGT. The J segment lost 4 bases and the V segment lost 4 bases, leaving 0 bases of the junction unmatched. The CDR3 is 13 amino acids. The CDR3 DNA reads TGTGCCAGCAGTGGGACTAGCACCGGGGAGCTGTTTTTT. This sequence encodes CASSGTSTGELFF.

This chain connects TRBV19 to TRBJ1-4; maybe TRBD1 (5 bases). From germline, CDR1 is LNHDA and CDR2 SQIVND (reference sequence). This CDR3 spans 14 amino acids. Trimming left V 6 bases short and J 3 bases short, with 11 bases between. The CDR3 nucleotides are TGTGCCAGTAGCCCAGGGATCGCTAATGAAAAACTGTTTTTT. It codes for CASSPGIANEKLFF.

This chain joins TRBV12-3 or TRBV12-4 and TRBJ2-5; maybe TRBD1 (7 bases). The V end was cut by 1 base, the J end by 7 bases, with 10 bases between. The CDR3 consists of 13 residues. In DNA, the CDR3 is TGTGCCAGCAGTTTAGGGCAGGGGGGGACCCAGTACTTC. Translating it yields CASSLGQGGTQYF.

The rearrangement uses TRBV5-4 and TRBJ2-3; no firm D call. The V end was cut by 4 bases, the J end by 2 bases, with 8 bases between. Germline-derived CDR1 and CDR2 are SGHNT and YYREEE (reference sequence). The CDR3 runs to 13 residues. In DNA form, the CDR3 reads TGTGCCAGCAGCCCTATGTCCACAGATACGCAGTATTTT. Translating gives CASSPMSTDTQYF. The whole variable domain, filled in from reference TRBV5-4 and TRBJ2-3, reads ETGVTQSPTHLIKTRGQQVTLRCSSQSGHNTVSWYQQALGQGPQFIFQYYREEENGRGNFPPRFSGLQFPNYSSELNVNALELDDSALYLCASSPMSTDTQYFGPGTRLTVL.

The chain combines TRBV19 with TRBJ1-6, with D possibly TRBD1 on 5 matching bases. The CDR3 is 15 residues long. Per the germline V gene, CDR1 is LNHDA and CDR2 is SQIVND (reference sequence). The ends were cut back, 4 bases at V and 5 bases at J, with 12 bases in the middle. CDR3: CASSTYGGNNSPLHF. The CDR3, as DNA: TGTGCCAGTAGTACTTACGGGGGGAATAATTCACCCCTCCACTTT.

As DNA, the CDR3 is TGTGCCAGCAGTCTACGACTATACTACCCGAACGAGCAGTACTTC. Protein sequence: CASSLRLYYPNEQYF. The V gene is TRBV28, the J gene TRBJ2-7; possibly TRBD2 for D (5 bases). The CDR3 sequence is 15 residues long. From germline, CDR1 is MDHEN and CDR2 SYDVKM. V shed 5 bases and J shed 5 bases, with 19 bases lying between them.

The chain links TRBV2 to TRBJ2-5, with D possibly matching TRBD2 (7 bases). The length of the CDR3 is 14 residues. CDR1 is SNHLY and CDR2 is FYNNEI in the germline V gene. V lost 4 bases, J lost 4 bases, and 13 bases lay in between. CDR3 sequence (DNA): TGTGCCAGCAGTGTGGGGGGGGCCTCAGAGACCCAGTACTTC. Its protein is CASSVGGASETQYF.

The J gene is TRBJ2-5, the V gene TRBV7-9, with 9 bases fitting TRBD1. V was clipped by 1 base and J by 2 bases; unmatched bases: 2. Germline V gene sequence: CDR1 SEHNR, CDR2 FQNEAQ (reference sequence). The CDR3 totals 15 residues. CDR3 DNA sequence: TGTGCCAGCAGCTTAGGGGGGACAGGGCAAGAGACCCAGTACTTC. This codes for CASSLGGTGQETQYF.

The chain joins TRBV7-9 to TRBJ2-1; 9 bases are shared with TRBD2. The junction had 4 bases not matched to a gene; V was cut back by 4 bases and J by 0 bases. The CDR3 has 16 residues. CDR1 and CDR2 (germline): SEHNR, FQNEAQ (reference sequence). CDR3 sequence reads: CASSSLAGSSYNEQFF. In DNA form, the CDR3 reads TGTGCCAGCAGCTCTCTAGCGGGATCCTCCTACAATGAGCAGTTCTTC.

This clone was found a few times. V is TRBV7-2 and J is TRBJ1-6; D uncertain. The V gene's germline CDR1 is SGHTA and CDR2 FQGNSA. This CDR3 has 15 residues. Trimming stripped 4 bases from V and 8 bases from J, with 15 bases between. The CDR3 nucleotides read TGTGCCAGCAGCTCACAGACCGCGGGCCATTCACCCCTCCACTTT. Residues: CASSSQTAGHSPLHF.

The chain carries TRBV6-5 and TRBJ2-1, with D perhaps matching TRBD1 (6 bases). The CDR3 consists of 14 residues. V gave up 3 bases and J gave up 6 bases, with 12 bases separating them. Germline CDR1 MNHEY, CDR2 SVGAGI. The CDR3 coding sequence is TGTGCCAGCAGTTATAGGCTAGGGGGCAATGAGCAGTTCTTC. It translates to CASSYRLGGNEQFF.

The chain joins TRBV11-2 to TRBJ2-3; 7 nucleotides agree with TRBD2. Unmatched junction bases numbered 3, after V lost 4 bases and J lost 2 bases. Germline V CDR1 and CDR2: SGHAT, FQNNGV. The CDR3 sequence is 14 residues long. This chain's CDR3 is CASSSGLITDTQYF. The CDR3 DNA is TGTGCCAGCAGCTCGGGACTAATCACAGATACGCAGTATTTT. Full variable domain (remainder filled in from reference TRBV11-2 and TRBJ2-3): EAGVAQSPRYKIIEKRQSVAFWCNPISGHATLYWYQQILGQGPKLLIQFQNNGVVDDSQLPKDRFSAERLKGVDSTLKIQPAKLEDSAVYLCASSSGLITDTQYFGPGTRLTVL.